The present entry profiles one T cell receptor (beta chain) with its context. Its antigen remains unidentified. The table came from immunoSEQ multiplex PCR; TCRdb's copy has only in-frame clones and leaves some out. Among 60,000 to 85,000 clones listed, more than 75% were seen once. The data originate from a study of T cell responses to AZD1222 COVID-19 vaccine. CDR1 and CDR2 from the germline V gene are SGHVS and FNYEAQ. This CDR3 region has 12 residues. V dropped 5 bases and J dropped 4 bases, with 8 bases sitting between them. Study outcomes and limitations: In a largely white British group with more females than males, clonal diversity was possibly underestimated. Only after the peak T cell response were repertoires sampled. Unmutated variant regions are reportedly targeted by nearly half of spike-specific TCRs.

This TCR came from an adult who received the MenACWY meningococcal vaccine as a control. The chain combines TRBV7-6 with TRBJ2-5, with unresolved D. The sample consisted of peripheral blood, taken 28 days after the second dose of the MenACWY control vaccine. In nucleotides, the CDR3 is TGTGCCAGCAGCGGACCCGGAGAGACCCAGTACTTC. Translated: CASSGPGETQYF.